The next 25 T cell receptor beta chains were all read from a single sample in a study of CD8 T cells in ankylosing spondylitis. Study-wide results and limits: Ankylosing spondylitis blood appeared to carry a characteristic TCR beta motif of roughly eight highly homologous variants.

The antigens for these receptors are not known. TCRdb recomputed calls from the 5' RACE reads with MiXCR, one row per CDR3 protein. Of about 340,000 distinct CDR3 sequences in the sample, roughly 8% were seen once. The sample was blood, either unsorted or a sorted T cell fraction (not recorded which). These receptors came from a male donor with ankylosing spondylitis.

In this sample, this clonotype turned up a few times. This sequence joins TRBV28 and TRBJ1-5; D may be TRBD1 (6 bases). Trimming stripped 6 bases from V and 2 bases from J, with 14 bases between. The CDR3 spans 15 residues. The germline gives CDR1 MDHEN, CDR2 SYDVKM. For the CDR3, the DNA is TGTGCCAGCAGATTTACAGGGTTAGGCAATCAGCCCCAGCATTTT. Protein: CASRFTGLGNQPQHF.

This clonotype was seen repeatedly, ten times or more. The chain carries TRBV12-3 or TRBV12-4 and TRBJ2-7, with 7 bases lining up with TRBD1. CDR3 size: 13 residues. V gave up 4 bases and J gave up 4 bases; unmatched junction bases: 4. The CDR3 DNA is TGTGCCAGCAGTTGGGACAGCGAATACGAGCAGTACTTC. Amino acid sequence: CASSWDSEYEQYF.

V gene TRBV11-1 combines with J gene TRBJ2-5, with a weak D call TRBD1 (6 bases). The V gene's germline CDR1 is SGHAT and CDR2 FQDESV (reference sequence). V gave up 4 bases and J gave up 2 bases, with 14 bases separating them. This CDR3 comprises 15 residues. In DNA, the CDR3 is TGTGCCAGCAGCTCCCGGGACAACTTTCAAGAGACCCAGTACTTC. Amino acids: CASSSRDNFQETQYF. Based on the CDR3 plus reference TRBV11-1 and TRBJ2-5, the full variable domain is EAEVAQSPRYKITEKSQAVAFWCDPISGHATLYWYRQILGQGPELLVQFQDESVVDDSQLPKDRFSAERLKGVDSTLKIQPAELGDSAMYLCASSSRDNFQETQYFGPGTRLLVL.

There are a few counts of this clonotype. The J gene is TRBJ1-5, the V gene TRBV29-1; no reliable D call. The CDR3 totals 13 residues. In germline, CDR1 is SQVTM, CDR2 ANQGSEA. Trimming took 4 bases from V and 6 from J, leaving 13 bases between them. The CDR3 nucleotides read TGCAGCGTTGCATCTGGGAGAGGTCAGCCCCAGCATTTT. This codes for CSVASGRGQPQHF.

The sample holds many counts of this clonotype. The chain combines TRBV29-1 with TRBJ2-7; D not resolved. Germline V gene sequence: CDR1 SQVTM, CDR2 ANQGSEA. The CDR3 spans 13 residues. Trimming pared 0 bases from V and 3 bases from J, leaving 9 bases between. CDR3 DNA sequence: TGCAGCGTTGAAGACAGGACCAACTACGAGCAGTACTTC. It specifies CSVEDRTNYEQYF.

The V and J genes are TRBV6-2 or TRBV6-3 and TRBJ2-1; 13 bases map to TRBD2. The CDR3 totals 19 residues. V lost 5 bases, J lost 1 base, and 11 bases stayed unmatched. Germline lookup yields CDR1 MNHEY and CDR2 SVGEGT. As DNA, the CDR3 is TGTGCCAGCAGTCCTACTAGCGGGAGGGCCGAGTGGTCCTACAATGAGCAGTTCTTC. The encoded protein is CASSPTSGRAEWSYNEQFF.

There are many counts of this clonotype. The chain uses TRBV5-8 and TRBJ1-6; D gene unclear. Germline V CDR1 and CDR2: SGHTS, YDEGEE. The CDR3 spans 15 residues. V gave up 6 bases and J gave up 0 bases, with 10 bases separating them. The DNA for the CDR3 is TGTGCCAGCAATGAGGAGAGCTCCTATAATTCACCCCTCCACTTT. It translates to CASNEESSYNSPLHF.

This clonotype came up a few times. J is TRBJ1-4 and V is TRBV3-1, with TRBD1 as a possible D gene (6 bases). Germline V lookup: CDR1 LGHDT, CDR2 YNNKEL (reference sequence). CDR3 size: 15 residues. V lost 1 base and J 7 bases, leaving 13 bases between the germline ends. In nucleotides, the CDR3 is TGTGCCAGCAGCCAAGGCCTTGGAGGGGGTGAAAAACTGTTTTTT. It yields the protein CASSQGLGGGEKLFF.

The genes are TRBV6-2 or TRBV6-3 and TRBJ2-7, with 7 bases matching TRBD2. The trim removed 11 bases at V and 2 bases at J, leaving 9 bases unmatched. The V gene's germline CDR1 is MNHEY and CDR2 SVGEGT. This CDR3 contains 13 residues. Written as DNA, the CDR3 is TGTGCCGCGAGGGGACTAACAACCTACGAGCAGTACTTC. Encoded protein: CAARGLTTYEQYF.

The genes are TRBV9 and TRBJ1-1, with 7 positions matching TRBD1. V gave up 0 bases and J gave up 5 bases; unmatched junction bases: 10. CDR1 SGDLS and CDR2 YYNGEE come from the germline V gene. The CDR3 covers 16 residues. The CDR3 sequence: CASSVVGQGGRTEAFF. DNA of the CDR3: TGTGCCAGCAGCGTAGTGGGCCAGGGGGGGCGAACTGAAGCTTTCTTT.

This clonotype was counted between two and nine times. The CDR3: CSARGDGRYSNQPQHF. The CDR3 DNA follows: TGCAGTGCTAGAGGGGACGGACGCTATAGCAATCAGCCCCAGCATTTT. The chain joins TRBV20-1 to TRBJ1-5, with D possibly matching TRBD1 (5 bases). V lost 1 base, J lost 0 bases, and 13 bases lay in between. CDR1 is DFQATT, CDR2 SNEGSKA, per germline (reference sequence). The CDR3 contains 16 residues.

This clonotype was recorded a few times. In DNA, the CDR3 is TGTGCCAGCAGCTTCCAGGGCTCCTACAATGAGCAGTTCTTC. This sequence encodes CASSFQGSYNEQFF. The chain links TRBV7-9 to TRBJ2-1; D is possibly TRBD1 (5 bases). Trimming stripped 3 bases from V and 0 bases from J, with 6 bases between. The CDR3 runs 14 residues. Germline V gene data show CDR1 as SEHNR and CDR2 as FQNEAQ (reference sequence).

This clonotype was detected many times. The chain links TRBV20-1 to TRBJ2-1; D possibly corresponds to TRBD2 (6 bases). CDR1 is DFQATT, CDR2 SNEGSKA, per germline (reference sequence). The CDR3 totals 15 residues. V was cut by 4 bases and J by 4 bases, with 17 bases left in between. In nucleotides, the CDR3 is TGCAGTGCTATAGGGGACGGGAGAAGGTACAATGAGCAGTTCTTC. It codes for CSAIGDGRRYNEQFF.

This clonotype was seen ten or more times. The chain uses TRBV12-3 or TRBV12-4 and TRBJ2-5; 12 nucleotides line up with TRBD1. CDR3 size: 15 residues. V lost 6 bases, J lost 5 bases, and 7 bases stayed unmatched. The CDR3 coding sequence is TGTGCCAGCAGACGGGGACAGGGGGCCTATGAGACCCAGTACTTC. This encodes CASRRGQGAYETQYF.

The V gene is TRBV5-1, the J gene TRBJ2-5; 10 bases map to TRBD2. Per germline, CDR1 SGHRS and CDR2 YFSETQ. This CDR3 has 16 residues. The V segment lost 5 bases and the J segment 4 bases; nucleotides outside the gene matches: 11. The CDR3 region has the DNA TGCGCCAGCAGAACAAATCCAGCGGGAGGGCGAGAGACCCAGTACTTC. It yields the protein CASRTNPAGGRETQYF.

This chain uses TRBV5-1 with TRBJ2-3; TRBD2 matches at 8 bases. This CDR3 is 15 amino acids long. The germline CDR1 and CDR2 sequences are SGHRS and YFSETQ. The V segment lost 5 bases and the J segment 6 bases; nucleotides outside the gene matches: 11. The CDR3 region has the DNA TGCGCCAGCAGTTCTCTGGCGGGAGGTGGGGATACGCAGTATTTT. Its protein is CASSSLAGGGDTQYF.

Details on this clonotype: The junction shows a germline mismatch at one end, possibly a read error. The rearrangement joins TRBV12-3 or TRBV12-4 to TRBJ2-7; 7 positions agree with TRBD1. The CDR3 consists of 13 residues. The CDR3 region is CVSSSPDRYEQYF. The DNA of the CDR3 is TGTGTCAGCAGTTCCCCGGACAGGTACGAGCAGTACTTC.

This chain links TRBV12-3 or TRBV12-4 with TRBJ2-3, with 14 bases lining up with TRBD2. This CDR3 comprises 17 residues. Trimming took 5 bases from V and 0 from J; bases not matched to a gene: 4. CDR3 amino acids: CASSGLAGGISTDTQYF. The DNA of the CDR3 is TGTGCCAGCAGTGGACTAGCGGGAGGCATAAGCACAGATACGCAGTATTTT.

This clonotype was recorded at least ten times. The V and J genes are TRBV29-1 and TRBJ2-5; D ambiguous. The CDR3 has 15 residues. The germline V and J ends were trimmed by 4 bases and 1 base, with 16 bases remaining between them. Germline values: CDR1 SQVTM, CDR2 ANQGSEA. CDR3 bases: TGCAGCGTTGGCTTATCGGTTAGCCCCCAAGAGACCCAGTACTTC. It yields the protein CSVGLSVSPQETQYF. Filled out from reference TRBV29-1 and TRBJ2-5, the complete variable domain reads SAVISQKPSRDICQRGTSLTIQCQVDSQVTMMFWYRQQPGQSLTLIATANQGSEATYESGFVIDKFPISRPNLTFSTLTVSNMSPEDSSIYLCSVGLSVSPQETQYFGPGTRLLVL.

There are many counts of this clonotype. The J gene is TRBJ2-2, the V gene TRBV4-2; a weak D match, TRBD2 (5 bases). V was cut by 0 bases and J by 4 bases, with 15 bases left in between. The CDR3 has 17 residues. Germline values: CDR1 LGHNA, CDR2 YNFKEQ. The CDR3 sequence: CASSQEQGGGFTGELFF. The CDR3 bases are TGTGCCAGCAGCCAAGAGCAAGGTGGCGGGTTCACCGGGGAGCTGTTTTTT.

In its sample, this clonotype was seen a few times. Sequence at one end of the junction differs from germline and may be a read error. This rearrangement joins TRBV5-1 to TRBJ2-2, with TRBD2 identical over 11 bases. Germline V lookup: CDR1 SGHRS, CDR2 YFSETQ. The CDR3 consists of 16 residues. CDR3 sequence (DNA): TGCGCCAGCTTCGCTAGCGGGAGGCCGAATACCGGGGAGCTGTTTTTT. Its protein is CASFASGRPNTGELFF.

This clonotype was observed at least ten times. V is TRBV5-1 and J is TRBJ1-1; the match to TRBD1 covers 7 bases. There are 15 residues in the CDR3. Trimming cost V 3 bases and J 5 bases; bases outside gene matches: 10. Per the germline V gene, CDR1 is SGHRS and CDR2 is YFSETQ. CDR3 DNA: TGCGCCAGCAGCTCCACGACAGGGCCGGGAACTGAAGCTTTCTTT. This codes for CASSSTTGPGTEAFF.

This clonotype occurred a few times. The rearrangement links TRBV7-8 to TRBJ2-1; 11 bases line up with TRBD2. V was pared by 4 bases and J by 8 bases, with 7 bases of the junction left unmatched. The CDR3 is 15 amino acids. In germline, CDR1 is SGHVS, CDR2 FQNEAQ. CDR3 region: CASSSPGLADHEQFF. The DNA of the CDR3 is TGTGCCAGCAGCTCCCCGGGACTAGCGGACCATGAGCAGTTCTTC.

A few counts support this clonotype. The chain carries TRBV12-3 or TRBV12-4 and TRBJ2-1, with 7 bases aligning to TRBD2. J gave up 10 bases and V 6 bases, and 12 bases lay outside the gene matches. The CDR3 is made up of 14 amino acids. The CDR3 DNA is TGTGCCAGCAGGGCGAGCGGGAACCCTGGGGAGCAGTTCTTC. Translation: CASRASGNPGEQFF.

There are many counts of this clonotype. The CDR3 protein is CASSVGGTSGIEVHNEQFF. CDR3 DNA sequence: TGTGCCAGCAGCGTAGGAGGGACTAGCGGGATAGAAGTCCACAATGAGCAGTTCTTC. This rearrangement joins TRBV9 to TRBJ2-1; 13 nucleotides align to TRBD2. Trimming cost V 0 bases and J 5 bases; bases outside gene matches: 11. Germline loops: CDR1 SGDLS, CDR2 YYNGEE. The CDR3 loop spans 19 amino acids.